These 2 T cell receptor beta chains came from one sample sequenced in a study of blood T cell repertoires in COVID-19. Some clones are missing from TCRdb's copy, which holds only in-frame ones; the method was immunoSEQ multiplex PCR. The sample includes roughly 380,000 clones, approximately 89% of them seen just once. Sequencing was carried out using peripheral blood. The receptors shown here come from a woman aged 60 to 75 with COVID-19, enrolled during active disease.

This chain joins TRBV28 and TRBJ2-3; 8 nucleotides agree with TRBD2. V lost 5 bases and J lost 4; bases outside the gene matches: 5. The CDR3 runs to 14 residues. CDR1 is MDHEN, CDR2 SYDVKM, per germline. CDR3 amino acids: CASSLQAGADTQYF. CDR3 DNA: TGTGCCAGCAGTCTGCAAGCGGGGGCAGATACGCAGTATTTT.

This clone was picked up one time. Written as DNA, the CDR3 is TGTGCCAGCAGTTTCGACTACCTTAAACAAGAGACCCAGTACTTC. Translated, it gives CASSFDYLKQETQYF. The chain employs TRBV28 and TRBJ2-5; possibly TRBD2 for D (5 bases). This CDR3 comprises 15 residues. V was cut by 3 bases and J by 2 bases, with 13 bases left in between. From germline, CDR1 is MDHEN and CDR2 SYDVKM.